A single sample gave rise to the 30 T cell receptor beta chains below, sequenced in a study of cytomegalovirus exposure and HLA in healthy donors. Primers for the PCR totalled 60 Vbeta and 13 Jbeta. TCRdb's table, derived via immunoSEQ multiplex PCR, lists solely in-frame clones and lacks some. The sample shows 75,000 to 100,000 clones, about 8% of them seen only once. The specimen was PBMCs. These receptors were collected from a man between 50 and 59 years old in good health and CMV-seronegative.

A few counts support this clone. This chain links TRBV29-1 with TRBJ2-5, with 11 bases fitting TRBD2. The V segment lost 4 bases and the J segment 3 bases; nucleotides outside the gene matches: 4. The CDR3 runs 14 residues. Germline lookup yields CDR1 SQVTM and CDR2 ANQGSEA. The CDR3 DNA is TGCAGCGTTGGCGGTAGCGGGAGGGAAGAGACCCAGTACTTC. The encoded protein is CSVGGSGREETQYF.

This clone came up a few times. This sequence joins TRBV9 and TRBJ1-4; 10 positions match TRBD1. V shed 3 bases and J 5 bases; nucleotides not matched to a gene: 7. Germline V gives CDR1 SGDLS, CDR2 YYNGEE. The CDR3 length is 16 residues. The CDR3 DNA reads as TGTGCCAGCAGCGCTAAATCGGGACAGGGGAATGAAAAACTGTTTTTT. This gives the protein CASSAKSGQGNEKLFF.

A few counts support this clone. V and J are TRBV28 and TRBJ2-7; a possible D gene is TRBD2 (5 bases). This CDR3 has 12 residues. V was shortened by 4 bases and J by 6 bases, with 10 bases between the two germline ends. Germline CDR1 MDHEN, CDR2 SYDVKM. The CDR3 DNA is TGTGCCAGCAGTTCTCCGGGATCCGAGCAGTACTTC. Its translation: CASSSPGSEQYF.

This clone was detected only a few times. The rearrangement links TRBV5-1 to TRBJ1-3; D remains ambiguous. CDR3 size: 17 residues. Trimming pared 7 bases from V and 7 bases from J, leaving 27 bases between. Germline CDR1 reads SGHRS; CDR2 reads YFSETQ. The CDR3 nucleotides are TGCGCCAGCCTTTCAGCGGTCCTCCTCCTAGAAGCCAACACCATATATTTT. Its translation: CASLSAVLLLEANTIYF.

This clone occurred a few times. The V and J genes are TRBV6-6 and TRBJ2-2, with 7 bases that match TRBD1. Germline V gene lookup returns CDR1 MNHNY and CDR2 SVGAGI (reference sequence). The CDR3 sequence is 12 residues long. V lost 6 bases, J lost 6 bases, and 1 base stayed unmatched. CDR3 amino acids: CASRDRPGELFF. The CDR3 nucleotides read TGTGCCAGCAGGGACAGGCCCGGGGAGCTGTTTTTT.

This clone has only a few counts. The chain couples TRBV27 to TRBJ2-7; TRBD1 matches at 8 bases. The germline V gene has CDR1 MNHEY and CDR2 SMNVEV (reference sequence). This CDR3 is 15 amino acids long. J lost 0 bases, V lost 7 bases, and 8 bases had no gene match. In DNA, the CDR3 is TGTGCCAGCAAGCTCGGGACAGGACTCTCCTACGAGCAGTACTTC. Its translation: CASKLGTGLSYEQYF.

In this sample, this clone turned up a few times. The chain links TRBV2 to TRBJ2-1; D ambiguous. Trimming removed 6 bases at V and 8 bases at J, with 17 bases between. The germline CDR1 and CDR2 sequences are SNHLY and FYNNEI. The CDR3 contains 14 residues. The CDR3 bases are TGTGCCAGCAGCCATGAACCCGAGTCACATGAGCAGTTCTTC. Encoded protein: CASSHEPESHEQFF.

This rearrangement joins TRBV4-3 to TRBJ2-1, with 8 nucleotides matching TRBD2. Germline lookup yields CDR1 LGHNA and CDR2 YSLEER. This CDR3 is built from 15 residues. Trimming at V came to 6 bases and at J to 5 bases, leaving 9 bases not matched to a gene. The CDR3 DNA is TGCGCCAGCAGACCTGGGACTAGAGGTCACAATGAGCAGTTCTTC. This encodes CASRPGTRGHNEQFF.

This sequence joins TRBV19 and TRBJ1-1; 10 positions agree with TRBD1. CDR1 LNHDA and CDR2 SQIVND come from the germline V gene (reference sequence). The CDR3 runs to 13 residues. Trimming took 8 bases from V and 1 from J; bases not matched to a gene: 1. The chain's CDR3 is CASDRGPNTEAFF. As DNA, the CDR3 is TGTGCCAGTGACAGGGGGCCGAACACTGAAGCTTTCTTT.

This rearrangement joins TRBV6-1 to TRBJ2-2; 11 positions match TRBD2. The CDR3 runs 18 residues. With V trimmed by 2 bases and J by 4 bases, 9 bases remained unmatched. From germline, CDR1 is MNHNS and CDR2 SASEGT. The CDR3 region is CASSEMVAGGSGTGELFF. CDR3 bases: TGTGCCAGCAGTGAAATGGTAGCGGGGGGGAGTGGCACCGGGGAGCTGTTTTTT.

The chain combines TRBV5-4 with TRBJ2-3; no reliable D call. Germline V gene lookup returns CDR1 SGHNT and CDR2 YYREEE (reference sequence). V lost 4 bases and J lost 4, with 10 bases in between. This CDR3 has 13 residues. CDR3 region: CASSNQYADTQYF. The CDR3 DNA reads as TGTGCCAGCAGCAACCAGTATGCAGATACGCAGTATTTT.

J is TRBJ1-2 and V is TRBV25-1; D is undetermined. CDR3 length equals 12 residues. V shed 4 bases and J shed 1 base, with 4 bases lying between them. Germline CDR1 reads MGHDK; CDR2 reads SYGVNS. This CDR3 is CASSGYNYGYTF. CDR3 DNA: TGTGCCAGCAGTGGTTATAACTATGGCTACACCTTC.

A few counts support this clone. This chain links TRBV29-1 with TRBJ2-7; D not certain. The length of the CDR3 is 14 residues. CDR1 SQVTM and CDR2 ANQGSEA come from the germline V gene. V dropped 1 base and J dropped 2 bases, with 12 bases sitting between them. The CDR3 coding sequence is TGCAGCGTTGAAGTTCGGAGCACCCCCTACGAGCAGTACTTC. The encoded protein is CSVEVRSTPYEQYF.

This chain joins TRBV5-6 and TRBJ2-7; tentatively, D is TRBD1 (6 bases). Germline CDR1 SGHDT, CDR2 YYEEEE. Trimming pared 2 bases from V and 4 bases from J, leaving 13 bases between. This CDR3 spans 14 amino acids. This CDR3 is CASSLTTGKYEQYF. The CDR3 DNA follows: TGTGCCAGCAGCTTAACAACAGGGAAGTACGAGCAGTACTTC.

This clone occurred a few times. V is TRBV29-1 and J is TRBJ2-1; D is undetermined. The germline gives CDR1 SQVTM, CDR2 ANQGSEA. Trimming took off 5 bases at V and 7 bases at J, with 9 bases between the two ends. The CDR3 covers 11 residues. DNA of the CDR3: TGCAGCGTTTCATCAGGAAATGAGCAGTTCTTC. This sequence encodes CSVSSGNEQFF.

As DNA, the CDR3 is TGTGCCAGCAGCTTCCGGGGGGGGGCTACCTATGGCTACACCTTC. Amino acids: CASSFRGGATYGYTF. V gene TRBV7-2 combines with J gene TRBJ1-2; tentatively, D is TRBD1 (6 bases). Germline CDR1 SGHTA, CDR2 FQGNSA. Trimming stripped 3 bases from V and 4 bases from J, with 15 bases between. There are 15 residues in the CDR3.

A remark on this clone: The junction differs from germline at one of its ends, possibly a read error. The rearrangement joins TRBV30 to TRBJ2-7, with 11 bases identical to TRBD1. The germline CDR1 and CDR2 sequences are GTSNPN and SVGIG (reference sequence). This CDR3 is 15 amino acids long. Here the CDR3 reads CARSAGTGGGYEQYF. As DNA, the CDR3 is TGTGCCCGGAGTGCCGGGACAGGGGGTGGGTACGAGCAGTACTTC.

The chain joins TRBV7-2 to TRBJ2-5; possible D gene TRBD1, 5 bases. Germline V gene data show CDR1 as SGHTA and CDR2 as FQGNSA. Trimming cost V 1 base and J 2 bases, with 14 bases left between them. This CDR3 spans 16 amino acids. The CDR3 DNA reads as TGTGCCAGCAGCTTAGGCGGAAGGGGTCGGCAAGAGACCCAGTACTTC. It specifies CASSLGGRGRQETQYF.

This clone was detected only a few times. The rearrangement links TRBV19 to TRBJ1-2; D is undetermined. The CDR3 has 19 amino acids. Germline V CDR1 and CDR2: LNHDA, SQIVND (reference sequence). V lost 1 base, J lost 1 base, and 22 bases lay in between. The CDR3: CASSIGANIRLSYNYGYTF. The DNA of the CDR3 is TGTGCCAGTAGTATAGGGGCAAACATTCGGCTATCATATAACTATGGCTACACCTTC. The variable domain in full, completed from reference TRBV19 and TRBJ1-2, reads DGGITQSPKYLFRKEGQNVTLSCEQNLNHDAMYWYRQDPGQGLRLIYYSQIVNDFQKGDIAEGYSVSREKKESFPLTVTSAQKNPTAFYLCASSIGANIRLSYNYGYTFGSGTRLTVV.

This clone was seen ten or more times. This chain uses TRBV10-3 with TRBJ2-7; TRBD2 matches 10 bases. CDR1 and CDR2 (germline): ENHRY, SYGVKD. This CDR3 has 21 residues. V lost 0 bases to trimming and J lost 0 bases; unmatched junction nucleotides: 17. CDR3 coding DNA: TGTGCCATCAGTGAGTCGCATCTCGGACTAGCGGTCCAAGACCTCTCCTACGAGCAGTACTTC. Encoded protein: CAISESHLGLAVQDLSYEQYF.

This rearrangement joins TRBV7-8 to TRBJ2-1; 10 positions match TRBD2. After removal of 0 bases from V and 6 bases from J, the junction contained 14 bases not matched to a gene. The germline V gene encodes CDR1 SGHVS and CDR2 FQNEAQ. The CDR3 is 19 amino acids. The chain's CDR3 is CASSLAPLPLAGVTNEQFF. CDR3 nucleotide sequence: TGTGCCAGCAGCTTAGCACCTCTACCGCTAGCGGGAGTCACCAATGAGCAGTTCTTC.

This sequence joins TRBV19 and TRBJ1-5, with 8 bases aligning to TRBD1. The junction had 12 bases not matched to a gene; V was cut back by 7 bases and J by 7 bases. Looked up from germline, CDR1 is LNHDA and CDR2 is SQIVND (reference sequence). The CDR3 length is 15 residues. CDR3 protein: CASTDHQGAGQPQHF. CDR3 in DNA: TGTGCCAGTACCGATCATCAGGGGGCTGGACAGCCCCAGCATTTT.

This clone showed up just a few times. V is TRBV7-2 and J is TRBJ2-7; D might be TRBD2 (6 bases). The CDR3 totals 13 residues. V shed 0 bases and J shed 6 bases, with 9 bases lying between them. Germline CDR1 is SGHTA and CDR2 is FQGNSA. CDR3 sequence (DNA): TGTGCCAGCAGCTTAGCGCGGGGACCCGAGCAGTACTTC. It is translated as CASSLARGPEQYF.

CDR3 coding DNA: TGTGCCAGCAGTTACCTCGGGACAGGGTTGGCCGGGGAGCTGTTTTTT. The encoded protein is CASSYLGTGLAGELFF. J is TRBJ2-2 and V is TRBV6-5; 9 bases fit TRBD1. The J segment lost 6 bases and the V segment lost 2 bases, leaving 7 bases of the junction unmatched. The CDR3 length is 16 residues. CDR1 is MNHEY and CDR2 is SVGAGI in the germline V gene.

The V call is TRBV28, the J call TRBJ1-2, with D unresolved. The V gene lost 5 bases and the J gene lost 3 bases, with 19 bases spanning the gap. CDR3 length equals 16 residues. CDR1 and CDR2 from the germline V gene are MDHEN and SYDVKM. The CDR3 reads CASSGVYARVDYGYTF. The CDR3 nucleotides are TGTGCCAGCAGTGGAGTATACGCCCGGGTCGACTATGGCTACACCTTC.

The gene calls are TRBV7-3 and TRBJ2-3; tentative D call: TRBD2 (6 bases). V was trimmed by 8 bases and J by 3 bases, leaving 12 bases between them. The germline gives CDR1 SGHTA, CDR2 FQGTGA. The CDR3 has 13 amino acids. The DNA for the CDR3 is TGTGCCAGCTCCCGGGGGAGGACAGATACGCAGTATTTT. It yields the protein CASSRGRTDTQYF.

This clone has only a few counts. The chain recombines TRBV18 with TRBJ2-3; TRBD2 might be the D (5 bases). CDR3 length equals 16 residues. The germline V and J ends were trimmed by 0 bases and 1 base, with 11 bases remaining between them. Germline lookup yields CDR1 KGHSH and CDR2 LQKENI. Written as DNA, the CDR3 is TGTGCCAGCTCACCACCGGATCTGCGGGGCACAGATACGCAGTATTTT. It is translated as CASSPPDLRGTDTQYF.

This clone has just a few counts. The CDR3 sequence: CASSLGQGARGYTF. DNA of the CDR3: TGTGCCAGCAGCTTAGGTCAGGGGGCGCGTGGCTACACCTTC. This chain connects TRBV11-2 to TRBJ1-2, with 8 bases matching TRBD1. Per germline, CDR1 SGHAT and CDR2 FQNNGV. J was trimmed by 7 bases and V by 1 base; bases with no gene match: 5. This CDR3 has 14 amino acids.

This clone was observed a handful of times. This chain links TRBV11-1 with TRBJ2-7, with TRBD1 as a possible D gene (5 bases). CDR1 and CDR2 from the germline V gene are SGHAT and FQDESV (reference sequence). This CDR3 has 13 amino acids. Trimming pared 0 bases from V and 7 bases from J, leaving 10 bases between. Here the CDR3 DNA reads TGTGCCAGCAGCTTAGCGGGGCCGAGGGAGCAGTACTTC. As protein: CASSLAGPREQYF.

The rearrangement uses TRBV6-4 and TRBJ2-7; 8 bases map to TRBD1. The CDR3 totals 14 residues. J gave up 1 base and V 6 bases, and 5 bases lay outside the gene matches. Germline assignment: CDR1 MRHNA and CDR2 SNTAGT. DNA of the CDR3: TGTGCCAGCAGAGCGGACAGGGCTTCCTACGAGCAGTACTTC. Protein: CASRADRASYEQYF.